This T cell receptor (beta chain) was profiled in a study of graft-versus-host responses after intestinal transplantation. The study's findings and limits: Researchers found peak circulating GvH clone levels linked to early post-transplant HvG declines. Ileal or blood samples showed some GvH clones first, and such clones were also found in recipient marrow.

On this clone itself: Its matching antigen is unknown.

This CDR3 contains 15 residues. Trimming removed 6 bases from V and 3 bases from J, with 18 bases in between. Looked up from germline, CDR1 is SGHDT and CDR2 is YYEEEE. Repertoires were generated with immunoSEQ multiplex PCR, while TCRdb's copy carries only in-frame clones and drops some. The sample consists of approximately 16,000 clones, 80% to 90% of them appearing once. The TCR originated in a human patient who received an intestinal transplant, so some T cells may come from the graft donor. Here the sequenced sample was PBMCs, taken approximately 16 weeks after intestinal transplant. J is TRBJ1-1 and V is TRBV5-6; D is unresolved. CDR3 region: CASTLKTRRDTEAFF. CDR3 nucleotides: TGTGCCAGCACCCTCAAAACTCGGCGGGACACTGAAGCTTTCTTT.